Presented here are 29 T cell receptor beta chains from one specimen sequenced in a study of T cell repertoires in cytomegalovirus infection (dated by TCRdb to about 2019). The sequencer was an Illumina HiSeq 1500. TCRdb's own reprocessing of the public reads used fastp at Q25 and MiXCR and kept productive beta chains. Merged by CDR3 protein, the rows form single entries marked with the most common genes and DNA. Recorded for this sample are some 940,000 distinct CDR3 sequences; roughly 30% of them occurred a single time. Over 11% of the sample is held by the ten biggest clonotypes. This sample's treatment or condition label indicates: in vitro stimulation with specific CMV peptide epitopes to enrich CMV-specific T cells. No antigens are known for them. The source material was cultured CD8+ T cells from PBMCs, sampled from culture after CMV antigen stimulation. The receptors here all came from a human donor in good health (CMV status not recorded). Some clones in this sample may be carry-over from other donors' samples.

The CDR3 DNA sequence: TGCAGTGCTAGCGGTGGCTACACCTTC. Protein sequence: CSASGGYTF. This sequence joins TRBV20-1 and TRBJ1-2; D unclear. The CDR3 spans 9 residues. V lost 3 bases to trimming and J lost 7 bases, with 3 bases between them. Germline V CDR1 and CDR2: DFQATT, SNEGSKA (reference sequence).

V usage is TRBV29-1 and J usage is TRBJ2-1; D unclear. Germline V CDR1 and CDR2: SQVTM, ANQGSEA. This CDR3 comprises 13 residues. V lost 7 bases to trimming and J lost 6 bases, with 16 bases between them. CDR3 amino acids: CSEKGSWGNEQFF. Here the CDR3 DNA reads TGCAGCGAGAAAGGATCCTGGGGCAATGAGCAGTTCTTC.

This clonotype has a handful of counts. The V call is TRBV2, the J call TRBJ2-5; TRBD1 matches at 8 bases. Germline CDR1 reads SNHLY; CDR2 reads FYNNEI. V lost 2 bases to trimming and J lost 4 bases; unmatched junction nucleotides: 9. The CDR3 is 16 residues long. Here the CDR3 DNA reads TGTGCCAGCAGTGAAAGGGGGAACAGGGGGTTAGAGACCCAGTACTTC. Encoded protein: CASSERGNRGLETQYF. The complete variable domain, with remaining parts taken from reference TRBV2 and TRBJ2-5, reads EPEVTQTPSHQVTQMGQEVILRCVPISNHLYFYWYRQILGQKVEFLVSFYNNEISEKSEIFDDQFSVERPDGSNFTLKIRSTKLEDSAMYFCASSERGNRGLETQYFGPGTRLLVL.

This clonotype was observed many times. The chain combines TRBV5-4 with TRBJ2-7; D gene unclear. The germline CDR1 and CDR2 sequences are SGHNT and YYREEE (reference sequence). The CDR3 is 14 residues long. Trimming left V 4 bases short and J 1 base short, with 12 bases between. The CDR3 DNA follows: TGTGCCAGCAGCGTGTCGCCGGGTTCCTACGAGCAGTACTTC. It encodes CASSVSPGSYEQYF.

The CDR3 sequence is CASSPQPSSTYNEQFF. The DNA for the CDR3 is TGTGCCAGCAGCCCCCAACCGTCGTCCACCTACAATGAGCAGTTCTTC. The chain recombines TRBV9 with TRBJ2-1, with D unresolved. V was shortened by 4 bases and J by 2 bases, with 16 bases between the two germline ends. Looked up from germline, CDR1 is SGDLS and CDR2 is YYNGEE. The CDR3 is 16 residues long. Full variable domain (remainder filled in from reference TRBV9 and TRBJ2-1): DSGVTQTPKHLITATGQRVTLRCSPRSGDLSVYWYQQSLDQGLQFLIQYYNGEERAKGNILERFSAQQFPDLHSELNLSSLELGDSALYFCASSPQPSSTYNEQFFGPGTRLTVL.

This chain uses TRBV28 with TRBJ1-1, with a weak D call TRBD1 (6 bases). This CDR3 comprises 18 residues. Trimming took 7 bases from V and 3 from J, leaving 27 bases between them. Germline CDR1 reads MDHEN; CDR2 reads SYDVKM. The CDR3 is CASMIQGQRHLGDTEAFF. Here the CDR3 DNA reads TGTGCCAGCATGATCCAGGGACAAAGACACCTTGGGGACACTGAAGCTTTCTTT. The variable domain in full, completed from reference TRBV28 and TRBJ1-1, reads DVKVTQSSRYLVKRTGEKVFLECVQDMDHENMFWYRQDPGLGLRLIYFSYDVKMKEKGDIPEGYSVSREKKERFSLILESASTNQTSMYLCASMIQGQRHLGDTEAFFGQGTRLTVV.

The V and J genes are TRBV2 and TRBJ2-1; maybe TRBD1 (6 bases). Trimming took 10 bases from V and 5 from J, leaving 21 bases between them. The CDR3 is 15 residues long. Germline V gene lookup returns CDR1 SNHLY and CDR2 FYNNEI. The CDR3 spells CANSTGTRANNEQFF. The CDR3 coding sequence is TGTGCCAACAGCACCGGGACAAGGGCCAACAATGAGCAGTTCTTC.

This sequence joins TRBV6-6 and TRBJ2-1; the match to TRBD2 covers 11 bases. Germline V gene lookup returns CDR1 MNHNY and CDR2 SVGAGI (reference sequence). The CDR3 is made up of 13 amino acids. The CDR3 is CPSTSGEYNEQFF. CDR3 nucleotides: TGTCCCTCGACTAGCGGGGAGTACAATGAGCAGTTCTTC.

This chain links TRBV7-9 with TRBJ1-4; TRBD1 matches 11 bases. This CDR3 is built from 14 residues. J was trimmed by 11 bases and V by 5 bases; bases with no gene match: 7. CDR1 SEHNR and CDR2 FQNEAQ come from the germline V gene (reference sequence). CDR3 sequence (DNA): TGTGCCAGCAGCCCTGGACAGGGGGCATGGAAACTGTTTTTT. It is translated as CASSPGQGAWKLFF. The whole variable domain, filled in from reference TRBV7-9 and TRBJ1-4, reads DTGVSQNPRHKITKRGQNVTFRCDPISEHNRLYWYRQTLGQGPEFLTYFQNEAQLEKSRLLSDRFSAERPKGSFSTLEIQRTEQGDSAMYLCASSPGQGAWKLFFGSGTQLSVL.

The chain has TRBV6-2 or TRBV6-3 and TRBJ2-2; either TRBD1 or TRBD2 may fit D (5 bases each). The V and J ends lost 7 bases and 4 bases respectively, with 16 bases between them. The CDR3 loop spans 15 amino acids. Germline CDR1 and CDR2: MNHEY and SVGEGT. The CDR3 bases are TGTGCCAGCAAACACGTTTTGAGGGGCACCGGGGAGCTGTTTTTT. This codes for CASKHVLRGTGELFF.

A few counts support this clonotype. DNA for the CDR3: TGCAGCGCAGACAGGGGGACCGGGGAGCTGTTTTTT. Amino acids: CSADRGTGELFF. The chain carries TRBV29-1 and TRBJ2-2; 9 nucleotides align to TRBD1. This CDR3 contains 12 residues. V trimming: 7 bases; J trimming: 5 bases; junction bases outside the gene matches: 2. From germline, CDR1 is SQVTM and CDR2 ANQGSEA.

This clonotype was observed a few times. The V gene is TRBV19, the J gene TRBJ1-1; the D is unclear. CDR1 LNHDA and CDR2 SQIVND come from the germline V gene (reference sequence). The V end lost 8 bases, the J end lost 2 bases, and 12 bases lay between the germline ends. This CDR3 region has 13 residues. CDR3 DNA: TGTGCCAGTCAACTCGGGGATAACACTGAAGCTTTCTTT. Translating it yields CASQLGDNTEAFF.

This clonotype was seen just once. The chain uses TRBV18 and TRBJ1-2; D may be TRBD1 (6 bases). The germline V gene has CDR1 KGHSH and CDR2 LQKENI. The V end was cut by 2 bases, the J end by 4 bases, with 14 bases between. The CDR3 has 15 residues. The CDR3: CASSPRGDSSYGYTF. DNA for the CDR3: TGTGCCAGCTCACCAAGGGGGGATAGTAGCTATGGCTACACCTTC.

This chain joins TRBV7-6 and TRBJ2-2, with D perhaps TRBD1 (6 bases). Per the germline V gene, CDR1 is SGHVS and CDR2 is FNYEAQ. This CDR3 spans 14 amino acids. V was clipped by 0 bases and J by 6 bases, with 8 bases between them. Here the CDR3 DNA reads TGTGCCAGCAGCTTAGCGTCAGGGGCCGGGGAGCTGTTTTTT. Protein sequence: CASSLASGAGELFF. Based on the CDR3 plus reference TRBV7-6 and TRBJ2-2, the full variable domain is GAGVSQSPRYKVTKRGQDVALRCDPISGHVSLYWYRQALGQGPEFLTYFNYEAQQDKSGLPNDRFSAERPEGSISTLTIQRTEQRDSAMYRCASSLASGAGELFFGEGSRLTVL.

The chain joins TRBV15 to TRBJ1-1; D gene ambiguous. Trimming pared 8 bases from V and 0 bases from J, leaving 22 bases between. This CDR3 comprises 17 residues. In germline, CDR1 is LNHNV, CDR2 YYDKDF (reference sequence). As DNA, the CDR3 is TGTGCCACCCACACCGCAGGACCAGGATTTATGAACACTGAAGCTTTCTTT. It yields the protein CATHTAGPGFMNTEAFF.

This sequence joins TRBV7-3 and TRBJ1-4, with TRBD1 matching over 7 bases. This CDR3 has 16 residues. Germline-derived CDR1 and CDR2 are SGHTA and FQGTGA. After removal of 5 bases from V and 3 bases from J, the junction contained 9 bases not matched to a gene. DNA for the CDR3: TGTGCCAGCAGCGCCGGGACAGAAGCATCTAATGAAAAACTGTTTTTT. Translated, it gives CASSAGTEASNEKLFF.

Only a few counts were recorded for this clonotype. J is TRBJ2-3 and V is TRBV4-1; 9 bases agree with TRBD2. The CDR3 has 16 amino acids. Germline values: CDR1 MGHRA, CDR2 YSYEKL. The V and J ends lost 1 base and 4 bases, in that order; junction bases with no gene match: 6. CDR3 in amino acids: CASSQAPGLAADTQYF. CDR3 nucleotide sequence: TGCGCCAGCAGCCAAGCACCGGGACTAGCCGCAGATACGCAGTATTTT.

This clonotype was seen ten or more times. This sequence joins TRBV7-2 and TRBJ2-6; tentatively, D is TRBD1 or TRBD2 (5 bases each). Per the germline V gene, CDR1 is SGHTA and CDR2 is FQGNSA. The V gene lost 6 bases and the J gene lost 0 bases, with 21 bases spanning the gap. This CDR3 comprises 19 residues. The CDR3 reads CASRGTGSYGLSGANVLTF. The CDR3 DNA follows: TGTGCCAGCAGGGGGACCGGGTCATACGGCCTCTCTGGGGCCAACGTCCTGACTTTC.

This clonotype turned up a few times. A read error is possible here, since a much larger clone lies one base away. Written as DNA, the CDR3 is TGTGCCATCAGTGAGTCGACGGGGGGCTCCTACAATGAGCAGTTCTTC. Translated, it gives CAISESTGGSYNEQFF. The V call is TRBV10-3, the J call TRBJ2-1, with 7 bases identical to TRBD2. Looked up from germline, CDR1 is ENHRY and CDR2 is SYGVKD. This CDR3 is 16 amino acids long. Trimming at V came to 0 bases and at J to 0 bases, leaving 2 bases not matched to a gene.

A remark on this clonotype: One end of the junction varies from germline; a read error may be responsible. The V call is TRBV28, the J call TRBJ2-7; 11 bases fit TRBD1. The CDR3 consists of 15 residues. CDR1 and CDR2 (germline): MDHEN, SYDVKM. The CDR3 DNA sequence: TGTGCCAGCAGCCCCGGGACAGGGGGATCCTACGAGCGGTACTTC. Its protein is CASSPGTGGSYERYF. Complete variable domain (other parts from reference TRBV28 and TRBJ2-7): DVKVTQSSRYLVKRTGEKVFLECVQDMDHENMFWYRQDPGLGLRLIYFSYDVKMKEKGDIPEGYSVSREKKERFSLILESASTNQTSMYLCASSPGTGGSYERYFGPGTRLTVT.

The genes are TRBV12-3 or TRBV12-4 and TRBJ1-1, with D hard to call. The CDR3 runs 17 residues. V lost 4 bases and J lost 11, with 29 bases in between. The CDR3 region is CASSSLLGPLPPIVAFF. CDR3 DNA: TGTGCCAGCAGTTCACTGCTGGGCCCCCTACCACCGATAGTGGCTTTCTTT.

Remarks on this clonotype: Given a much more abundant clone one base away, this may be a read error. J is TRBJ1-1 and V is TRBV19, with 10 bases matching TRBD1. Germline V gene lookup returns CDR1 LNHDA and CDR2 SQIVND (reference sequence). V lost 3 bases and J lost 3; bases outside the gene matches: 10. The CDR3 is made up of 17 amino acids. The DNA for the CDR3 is TGTGCCAGTAGTATTCCCGACAGGGGGCCTCGGGACACTGAAGCTTTCTTT. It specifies CASSIPDRGPRDTEAFF.

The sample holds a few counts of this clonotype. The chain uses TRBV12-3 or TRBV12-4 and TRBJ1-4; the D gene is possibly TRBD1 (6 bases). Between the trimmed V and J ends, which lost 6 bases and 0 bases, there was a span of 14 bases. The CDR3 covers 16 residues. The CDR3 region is CASSPTQGSTNEKLFF. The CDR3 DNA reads TGTGCCAGCAGCCCAACACAGGGCTCAACTAATGAAAAACTGTTTTTT.

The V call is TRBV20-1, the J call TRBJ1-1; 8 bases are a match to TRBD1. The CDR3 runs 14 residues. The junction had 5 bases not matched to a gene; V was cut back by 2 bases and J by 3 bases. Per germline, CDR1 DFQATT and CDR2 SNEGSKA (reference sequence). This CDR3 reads CSARRTGGYTEAFF. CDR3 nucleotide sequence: TGCAGTGCTAGACGAACAGGGGGATACACTGAAGCTTTCTTT.

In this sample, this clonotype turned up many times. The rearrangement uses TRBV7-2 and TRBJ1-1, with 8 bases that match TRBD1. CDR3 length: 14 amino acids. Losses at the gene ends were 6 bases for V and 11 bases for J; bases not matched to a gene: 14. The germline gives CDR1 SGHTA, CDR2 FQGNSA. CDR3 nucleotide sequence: TGTGCCAGCAGTCTAACCGGGACAGGCAGCGAGGCTTTCTTT. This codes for CASSLTGTGSEAFF.

CDR3 sequence reads: CASSIDTNTNTEAFF. The DNA of the CDR3 is TGTGCCAGTAGTATAGATACGAACACGAACACTGAAGCTTTCTTT. The rearrangement links TRBV19 to TRBJ1-1; D gene ambiguous. The V gene lost 0 bases and the J gene lost 1 base, with 9 bases spanning the gap. The V gene's germline CDR1 is LNHDA and CDR2 SQIVND (reference sequence). This CDR3 is 15 amino acids long.

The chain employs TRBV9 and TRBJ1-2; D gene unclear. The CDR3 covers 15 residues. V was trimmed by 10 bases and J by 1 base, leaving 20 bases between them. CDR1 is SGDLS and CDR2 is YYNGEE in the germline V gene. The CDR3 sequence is CAGSPSDRNNYGYTF. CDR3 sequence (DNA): TGTGCCGGATCCCCCTCCGACCGCAATAACTATGGCTACACCTTC.

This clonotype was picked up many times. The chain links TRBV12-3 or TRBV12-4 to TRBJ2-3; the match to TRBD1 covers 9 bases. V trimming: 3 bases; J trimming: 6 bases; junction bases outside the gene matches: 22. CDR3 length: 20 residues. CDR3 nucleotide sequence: TGTGCCAGCAGTTTCATGGTCCCGGGACAGGGCTTTTCACAAAAGGATACGCAGTATTTT. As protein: CASSFMVPGQGFSQKDTQYF.

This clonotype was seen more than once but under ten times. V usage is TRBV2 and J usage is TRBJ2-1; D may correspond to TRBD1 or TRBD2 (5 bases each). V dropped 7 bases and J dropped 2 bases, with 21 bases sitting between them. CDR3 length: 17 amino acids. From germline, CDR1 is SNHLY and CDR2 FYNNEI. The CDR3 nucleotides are TGTGCCAGCATAGGGGATGCTAACCTGGGGGCCTACAATGAGCAGTTCTTC. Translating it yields CASIGDANLGAYNEQFF.